Each of the 32 T cell receptor beta chains below was sequenced from the same sample in a study of beta chain features in type 1 diabetes. Expressed TCRB transcripts got sequenced, as all isolated RNA was reverse transcribed. Generated by immunoSEQ multiplex PCR, the TCRdb table keeps only in-frame clones and is missing some. This table has around 500,000 clones, about an eighth appearing once. The sample was naive CD4+ T cells from blood. The source is a woman under 30 in good health.

The table lists this clone with a few counts. The rearrangement uses TRBV29-1 and TRBJ1-4; the D is unclear. V was pared by 2 bases and J by 0 bases, with 4 bases between. The CDR3 has 13 amino acids. Germline assignment: CDR1 SQVTM and CDR2 ANQGSEA. CDR3 nucleotide sequence: TGCAGCGTTGAACCGGCAACTAATGAAAAACTGTTTTTT. It translates to CSVEPATNEKLFF.

This clone was observed a few times. This rearrangement joins TRBV30 to TRBJ2-1; TRBD2 matches at 7 bases. Germline V gene lookup returns CDR1 GTSNPN and CDR2 SVGIG (reference sequence). The CDR3 runs 16 residues. Losses at the gene ends were 5 bases for V and 4 bases for J; bases not matched to a gene: 14. This CDR3 reads CAWYKGPGGGYNEQFF. CDR3 nucleotide sequence: TGTGCCTGGTATAAAGGCCCGGGAGGCGGGTACAATGAGCAGTTCTTC. The full variable domain, with the rest looked up from reference TRBV30 and TRBJ2-1, is SQTIHQWPATLVQPVGSPLSLECTVEGTSNPNLYWYRQAAGRGLQLLFYSVGIGQISSEVPQNLSASRPQDRQFILSSKKLLLSDSGFYLCAWYKGPGGGYNEQFFGPGTRLTVL.

The V gene is TRBV28, the J gene TRBJ1-1; TRBD1 agrees at 8 bases. This CDR3 spans 15 amino acids. Germline V gene data show CDR1 as MDHEN and CDR2 as SYDVKM. J gave up 4 bases and V 4 bases, and 8 bases lay outside the gene matches. The CDR3 is CASSSATGGGTEAFF. CDR3 DNA: TGTGCCAGCAGTTCCGCCACAGGGGGAGGCACTGAAGCTTTCTTT.

Only a few counts were recorded for this clone. The chain uses TRBV7-8 and TRBJ2-3; D gene uncertain. This CDR3 spans 15 amino acids. The germline V gene encodes CDR1 SGHVS and CDR2 FQNEAQ. Between the trimmed V and J ends, which lost 5 bases and 2 bases, there was a span of 14 bases. CDR3 protein: CASSVRILNTDTQYF. The DNA for the CDR3 is TGTGCCAGCAGCGTGAGAATCCTTAACACAGATACGCAGTATTTT.

This clone was picked up a small number of times. The CDR3 is CASSLSSYNEQFF. The CDR3 region has the DNA TGTGCCAGCAGCTTAAGCTCCTACAATGAGCAGTTCTTC. The chain has TRBV7-3 and TRBJ2-1; D remains unclear. Trimming took off 1 base at V and 0 bases at J, with 1 base between the two ends. The CDR3 runs to 13 residues. Germline V CDR1 and CDR2: SGHTA, FQGTGA.

The chain combines TRBV4-1 with TRBJ2-6; 7 bases are a match to TRBD1. CDR1 is MGHRA, CDR2 YSYEKL, per germline. This CDR3 spans 18 amino acids. V lost 4 bases and J lost 0; bases outside the gene matches: 9. CDR3 protein: CASSRRGQGTSGANVLTF. The CDR3 DNA reads as TGCGCCAGCAGCCGAAGGGGGCAGGGTACCTCTGGGGCCAACGTCCTGACTTTC.

The rearrangement links TRBV30 to TRBJ2-7; D possibly corresponds to TRBD1 (6 bases). This CDR3 has 15 residues. Germline V gene data show CDR1 as GTSNPN and CDR2 as SVGIG (reference sequence). The germline V and J ends were trimmed by 4 bases and 1 base, with 17 bases remaining between them. The CDR3 reads CAWTSTGMVSYEQYF. In nucleotides, the CDR3 is TGTGCCTGGACATCTACAGGGATGGTGTCCTACGAGCAGTACTTC.

This sequence joins TRBV4-2 and TRBJ2-4; 8 nucleotides align to TRBD2. V shed 4 bases, J shed 9 bases, and the junction held 11 bases outside the gene matches. The CDR3 consists of 15 residues. Per the germline V gene, CDR1 is LGHNA and CDR2 is YNFKEQ. CDR3 in amino acids: CASSRGSGTSRIQYF. The DNA of the CDR3 is TGTGCCAGCAGCCGAGGATCCGGGACTAGTCGCATTCAGTACTTC.

The chain couples TRBV6-1 to TRBJ2-7; no clear D gene. Trimming took 6 bases from V and 3 from J, leaving 12 bases between them. CDR3 length: 13 amino acids. CDR1 MNHNS and CDR2 SASEGT come from the germline V gene. Here the CDR3 reads CASRGIPGYEQYF. The CDR3 DNA sequence: TGTGCCAGCAGGGGCATTCCGGGCTACGAGCAGTACTTC.

The table lists this clone with a few counts. The V call is TRBV7-6, the J call TRBJ2-1, with D perhaps TRBD1 (5 bases). CDR3 length: 16 residues. Deletions cut 4 bases from V and 3 bases from J, with 16 bases between. Germline V lookup: CDR1 SGHVS, CDR2 FNYEAQ. The CDR3 spells CASSSWQGAVYNEQFF. Written as DNA, the CDR3 is TGTGCCAGCAGCTCTTGGCAAGGGGCGGTCTACAATGAGCAGTTCTTC.

The V and J genes are TRBV6-5 and TRBJ2-1, with TRBD1 matching over 8 bases. Germline-derived CDR1 and CDR2 are MNHEY and SVGAGI. The CDR3 runs to 16 residues. The V segment lost 4 bases and the J segment 5 bases; nucleotides outside the gene matches: 10. The CDR3 loop reads CASSSPTGGFHNEQFF. The CDR3 DNA follows: TGTGCCAGCAGTTCTCCCACAGGGGGGTTCCACAATGAGCAGTTCTTC.

This clone was seen a handful of times. V and J are TRBV7-9 and TRBJ2-7; D unclear. CDR1 is SEHNR and CDR2 is FQNEAQ in the germline V gene (reference sequence). This CDR3 has 14 residues. V lost 8 bases, J lost 2 bases, and 16 bases lay in between. In DNA, the CDR3 is TGTGCCAGCGGCACCGGCTGGGGAACCTACGAGCAGTACTTC. Translated: CASGTGWGTYEQYF.

The chain carries TRBV4-3 and TRBJ2-7; D is perhaps TRBD1 (5 bases). CDR3 size: 16 residues. With 1 base removed from V and 4 bases from J, the gap between germline ends came to 17 bases. Per germline, CDR1 LGHNA and CDR2 YSLEER. CDR3 in amino acids: CASSQVPGKGSYEQYF. CDR3 nucleotide sequence: TGCGCCAGCAGCCAAGTCCCCGGAAAGGGGTCTTACGAGCAGTACTTC.

This clone was counted a few times. The chain uses TRBV6-1 and TRBJ2-3; D ambiguous. CDR3 size: 17 residues. V was clipped by 1 base and J by 2 bases, with 16 bases between them. CDR1 and CDR2 (germline): MNHNS, SASEGT. As DNA, the CDR3 is TGTGCCAGCAGTGAAGGGACGTGGACCACAGCCACAGATACGCAGTATTTT. As protein: CASSEGTWTTATDTQYF.

A few counts support this clone. V and J are TRBV25-1 and TRBJ2-5, with D perhaps TRBD2 (6 bases). CDR3 length: 12 residues. CDR1 is MGHDK, CDR2 SYGVNS, per germline. Trimming took off 4 bases at V and 6 bases at J, with 9 bases between the two ends. The CDR3 here is CASSVGGKTQYF. CDR3 nucleotide sequence: TGTGCCAGCAGTGTCGGAGGGAAGACCCAGTACTTC. The whole variable domain, remainder taken from reference TRBV25-1 and TRBJ2-5, is EADIYQTPRYLVIGTGKKITLECSQTMGHDKMYWYQQDPGMELHLIHYSYGVNSTEKGDLSSESTVSRIRTEHFPLTLESARPSHTSQYLCASSVGGKTQYFGPGTRLLVL.

Concerning this clone itself: At the DNA level, this CDR3 is encoded by other sequences in the same sample as well. The genes are TRBV7-2 and TRBJ2-1; tentative D call: TRBD1 (6 bases). The CDR3 has 14 amino acids. V gave up 0 bases and J gave up 5 bases, with 8 bases separating them. Germline lookup yields CDR1 SGHTA and CDR2 FQGNSA. CDR3 bases: TGTGCCAGCAGCTTAGCCCGGACAGACAATGAGCAGTTCTTC. Translated, it gives CASSLARTDNEQFF. Full variable domain (rest looked up from reference TRBV7-2 and TRBJ2-1): GAGVSQSPSNKVTEKGKDVELRCDPISGHTALYWYRQSLGQGLEFLIYFQGNSAPDKSGLPSDRFSAERTGGSVSTLTIQRTQQEDSAVYLCASSLARTDNEQFFGPGTRLTVL.

The chain has TRBV27 and TRBJ2-7; perhaps D is TRBD1 or TRBD2 (5 bases each). CDR1 is MNHEY, CDR2 SMNVEV, per germline (reference sequence). V lost 8 bases and J lost 4, with 18 bases in between. The CDR3 totals 14 residues. CDR3 sequence reads: CASRDQALGYEQYF. The CDR3 DNA reads TGTGCCAGCCGGGACCAGGCCTTAGGGTACGAGCAGTACTTC.

This rearrangement joins TRBV30 to TRBJ2-2, with 10 bases matching TRBD2. This CDR3 spans 18 amino acids. Germline CDR1 is GTSNPN and CDR2 is SVGIG (reference sequence). J was trimmed by 4 bases and V by 0 bases; bases with no gene match: 11. The CDR3 protein is CAWSVLLLSGRVTGELFF. DNA for the CDR3: TGTGCCTGGAGTGTACTGCTACTGAGCGGGAGGGTCACCGGGGAGCTGTTTTTT.

This chain links TRBV28 with TRBJ2-7; D assignment may be TRBD1 or TRBD2 (5 bases each). There are 14 residues in the CDR3. Germline V gene sequence: CDR1 MDHEN, CDR2 SYDVKM. Trimming removed 2 bases from V and 2 bases from J, with 10 bases in between. CDR3 nucleotide sequence: TGTGCCAGCAGTTTAGGGACCCAACCCTACGAGCAGTACTTC. Translated, it gives CASSLGTQPYEQYF.

This clone is a singleton in its sample. The CDR3 DNA reads TGTGCCAGCGCAGGCGCCTCTGGAAACACCATATATTTT. Encoded protein: CASAGASGNTIYF. The J gene is TRBJ1-3, the V gene TRBV7-2; D gene unclear. From germline, CDR1 is SGHTA and CDR2 FQGNSA. V lost 8 bases, J lost 0 bases, and 8 bases lay in between. The length of the CDR3 is 13 residues.

The gene calls are TRBV7-9 and TRBJ2-3, with D possibly TRBD1 on 6 matching bases. The germline V gene encodes CDR1 SEHNR and CDR2 FQNEAQ (reference sequence). V lost 8 bases and J 4 bases, leaving 13 bases between the germline ends. This CDR3 has 13 residues. The CDR3 sequence: CASGNRDADTQYF. CDR3 DNA sequence: TGTGCCAGCGGAAACAGGGACGCAGATACGCAGTATTTT.

This sequence joins TRBV6-5 and TRBJ2-7; 8 nucleotides line up with TRBD1. Germline V CDR1 and CDR2: MNHEY, SVGAGI. The CDR3 runs to 14 residues. The ends lost 7 bases at V and 4 bases at J; junction bases unmatched: 9. The CDR3: CASNAGGGRYEQYF. The CDR3 DNA follows: TGTGCCAGCAATGCAGGGGGCGGAAGATACGAGCAGTACTTC.

The rearrangement joins TRBV30 to TRBJ2-5; 10 bases fit TRBD1. After removal of 5 bases from V and 9 bases from J, the junction contained 6 bases not matched to a gene. The CDR3 covers 12 residues. CDR1 is GTSNPN and CDR2 is SVGIG in the germline V gene (reference sequence). CDR3 amino acids: CAWRQGAGAQYF. The DNA for the CDR3 is TGTGCCTGGCGACAGGGGGCTGGGGCCCAGTACTTC. Complete variable domain (other parts from reference TRBV30 and TRBJ2-5): SQTIHQWPATLVQPVGSPLSLECTVEGTSNPNLYWYRQAAGRGLQLLFYSVGIGQISSEVPQNLSASRPQDRQFILSSKKLLLSDSGFYLCAWRQGAGAQYFGPGTRLLVL.

The rearrangement links TRBV7-2 to TRBJ2-3, with 9 bases that match TRBD2. Germline CDR1 and CDR2: SGHTA and FQGNSA. The CDR3 has 18 amino acids. V trimming: 5 bases; J trimming: 0 bases; junction bases outside the gene matches: 12. CDR3 in DNA: TGTGCCAGCAGCCCCCCGGGGGGGCTAGCGGGAAGCACAGATACGCAGTATTTT. This gives the protein CASSPPGGLAGSTDTQYF.

In its sample, this clone was seen a few times. The chain joins TRBV29-1 to TRBJ2-5, with D possibly being TRBD2 (5 bases). The CDR3 extends over 10 amino acids. CDR1 and CDR2 from the germline V gene are SQVTM and ANQGSEA. V was clipped by 7 bases and J by 7 bases, with 10 bases between them. The CDR3 DNA follows: TGCAGCGCCTACGAGGGGACCCAGTACTTC. It is translated as CSAYEGTQYF.

This clone was seen more than once but under ten times. As DNA, the CDR3 is TGTGCCAGCAGTGAAGCCTCGAGCGAGCAGTACGTC. It encodes CASSEASSEQYV. This rearrangement joins TRBV6-1 to TRBJ2-7; D not certain. The V gene's germline CDR1 is MNHNS and CDR2 SASEGT. The germline V and J ends were trimmed by 0 bases and 6 bases, with 6 bases remaining between them. The CDR3 length is 12 residues.

This clone was picked up a small number of times. V usage is TRBV2 and J usage is TRBJ1-2; no definite D call. The CDR3 extends over 13 amino acids. From germline, CDR1 is SNHLY and CDR2 FYNNEI. Deletions cut 5 bases from V and 4 bases from J, with 11 bases between. The CDR3 nucleotides are TGTGCCAGCAGTTCGGACGGAAGCTATGGCTACACCTTC. Encoded protein: CASSSDGSYGYTF. Filled out from reference TRBV2 and TRBJ1-2, the complete variable domain reads EPEVTQTPSHQVTQMGQEVILRCVPISNHLYFYWYRQILGQKVEFLVSFYNNEISEKSEIFDDQFSVERPDGSNFTLKIRSTKLEDSAMYFCASSSDGSYGYTFGSGTRLTVV.

The V gene is TRBV4-1, the J gene TRBJ2-5; 7 positions match TRBD1. V lost 3 bases and J lost 2; bases outside the gene matches: 6. The CDR3 is 15 residues long. CDR1 is MGHRA and CDR2 is YSYEKL in the germline V gene. The CDR3 DNA sequence: TGCGCCAGCAGCCACCCGGACAGGAGGCAAGAGACCCAGTACTTC. It is translated as CASSHPDRRQETQYF.

This rearrangement joins TRBV29-1 to TRBJ2-5; TRBD1 matches 10 bases. Germline loops: CDR1 SQVTM, CDR2 ANQGSEA. V shed 6 bases and J 5 bases; nucleotides not matched to a gene: 18. The CDR3 totals 17 residues. In DNA form, the CDR3 reads TGCAGCGTAGAGTCCAATTCAGGGACAGGGGCATTTGAGACCCAGTACTTC. Translating gives CSVESNSGTGAFETQYF.

The chain joins TRBV15 to TRBJ2-7, with D perhaps given as TRBD1 or TRBD2 (5 bases each). Trimming took off 5 bases at V and 5 bases at J, with 10 bases between the two ends. The CDR3 is made up of 12 amino acids. From germline, CDR1 is LNHNV and CDR2 YYDKDF (reference sequence). The CDR3 sequence is CATSASGHEQYF. The CDR3 DNA reads as TGTGCCACCAGCGCATCGGGGCACGAGCAGTACTTC.

This clone was detected only a few times. The V and J genes are TRBV19 and TRBJ1-5, with a tentative D call TRBD1 (5 bases). The CDR3 loop spans 14 amino acids. V gave up 6 bases and J gave up 4 bases, with 13 bases separating them. CDR1 and CDR2 (germline): LNHDA, SQIVND (reference sequence). CDR3 in DNA: TGTGCCAGTAGCCTAGGTGGGGGGAATCAGCCCCAGCATTTT. It yields the protein CASSLGGGNQPQHF.

Notes on this clone: At one of its ends the junction is not consistent with the germline gene, which may arise from a read error. The J gene is TRBJ2-1, the V gene TRBV7-7; TRBD2 matches at 12 bases. The CDR3 consists of 16 residues. The germline gives CDR1 SSHAT, CDR2 FNYEAQ (reference sequence). For the CDR3, the DNA is TGTGCTAGCAGCCTACGACTAGCGGGAGACAACAATGAGCAGTTCTTC. Its translation is CASSLRLAGDNNEQFF.